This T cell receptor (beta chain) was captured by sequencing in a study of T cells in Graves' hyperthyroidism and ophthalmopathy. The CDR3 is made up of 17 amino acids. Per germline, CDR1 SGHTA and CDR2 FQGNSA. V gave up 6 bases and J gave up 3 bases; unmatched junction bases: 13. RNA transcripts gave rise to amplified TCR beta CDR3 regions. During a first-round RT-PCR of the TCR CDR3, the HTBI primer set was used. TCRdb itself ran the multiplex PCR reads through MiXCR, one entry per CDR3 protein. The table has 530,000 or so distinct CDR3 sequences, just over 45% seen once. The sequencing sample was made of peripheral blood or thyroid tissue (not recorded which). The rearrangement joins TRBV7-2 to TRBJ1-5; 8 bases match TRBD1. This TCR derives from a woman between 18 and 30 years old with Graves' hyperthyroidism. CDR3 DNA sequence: TGTGCCAGCAGGGCGACAGGGGTCGCCGGGGCCAATCAGCCCCAGCATTTT. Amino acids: CASRATGVAGANQPQHF. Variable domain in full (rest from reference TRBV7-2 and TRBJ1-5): GAGVSQSPSNKVTEKGKDVELRCDPISGHTALYWYRQSLGQGLEFLIYFQGNSAPDKSGLPSDRFSAERTGGSVSTLTIQRTQQEDSAVYLCASRATGVAGANQPQHFGDGTRLSIL.